Here is one T cell receptor beta chain with its context. The CDR3 is 11 residues long. The germline V gene has CDR1 SGHTA and CDR2 FQGNSA. V was pared by 1 base and J by 10 bases, with 7 bases between. In the authors' methods: Nucleated cell counts were estimated from reference gene primer amplification. Assay used: immunoSEQ multiplex PCR; TCRdb lists only in-frame clones, some missing. Clone size and the V and J calls come from that table; the DNA yielded D and trimming. Among 70,000 to 85,000 clones listed, roughly 87% were seen once. The sample is drawn from a study of blood T cell repertoires in COVID-19. Background on the study: The United States, Italy and Spain were the sources of the acute and convalescent COVID-19 samples. PBMCs, B-cell-depleted T cells, or T cells were the source of the cDNA or gDNA that made up the material.

Input material: peripheral blood. The receptor comes from a woman in her forties or fifties with active or convalescent COVID-19. The rearrangement uses TRBV7-2 and TRBJ1-1; D gene ambiguous. The CDR3 sequence is CASSLDSGAFF. Here the CDR3 DNA reads TGTGCCAGCAGCTTAGACTCGGGAGCTTTCTTT.